Given below is one T cell receptor (beta chain) in context. Antigen specificity is unknown. The PCR employed 60 Vbeta primers together with 13 Jbeta primers. In the source study's methods: A follow-up analysis tallied around 80 million unique TCR beta chains, roughly 11 million shared. Profiled with immunoSEQ multiplex PCR; TCRdb holds only in-frame clones, not every one. V and J calls and clone size follow that table, whereas D and trimming were derived from the DNA. Of under 90,000 clones listed, 75% are singletons. These data are taken from a study of cytomegalovirus exposure and HLA in healthy donors. Study-wide results and caveats: Some V segments, TRBV6-2 and TRBV6-3 among them, were indistinguishable and were therefore excluded.

The germline V gene has CDR1 MNHEY and CDR2 SMNVEV (reference sequence). The CDR3 contains 13 residues. Trimming removed 5 bases from V and 5 bases from J; junction bases left unmatched: 5. The receptor was isolated from a man aged 35 to 55 in good health and CMV-seronegative. Sequenced: PBMCs. The gene calls are TRBV27 and TRBJ1-1, with TRBD1 matching 7 bases. CDR3 sequence: CASSQGVGTEAFF. CDR3 bases: TGTGCCAGCAGTCAGGGGGTAGGGACTGAAGCTTTCTTT.